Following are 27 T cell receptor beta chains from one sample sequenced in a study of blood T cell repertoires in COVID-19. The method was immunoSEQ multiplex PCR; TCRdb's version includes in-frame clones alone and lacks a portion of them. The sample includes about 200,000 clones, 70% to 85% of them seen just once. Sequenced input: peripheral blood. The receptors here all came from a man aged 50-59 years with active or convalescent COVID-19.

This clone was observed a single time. The CDR3 loop reads CASKDQGTNEKLFF. Here the CDR3 DNA reads TGCGCCAGCAAAGATCAGGGTACTAATGAAAAACTGTTTTTT. V usage is TRBV5-1 and J usage is TRBJ1-4; D perhaps matches TRBD1 (5 bases). The V gene's germline CDR1 is SGHRS and CDR2 YFSETQ. This CDR3 is built from 14 residues. V was trimmed by 6 bases and J by 2 bases, leaving 11 bases between them.

CDR3 DNA: TGTGCCTGGAGTTCGGACAGGGGTGGGAGGAACACTGAAGCTTTCTTT. Translated: CAWSSDRGGRNTEAFF. V is TRBV30 and J is TRBJ1-1; TRBD1 matches at 9 bases. This CDR3 region has 16 residues. After removal of 2 bases from V and 1 base from J, the junction contained 8 bases not matched to a gene. Germline CDR1 is GTSNPN and CDR2 is SVGIG (reference sequence).

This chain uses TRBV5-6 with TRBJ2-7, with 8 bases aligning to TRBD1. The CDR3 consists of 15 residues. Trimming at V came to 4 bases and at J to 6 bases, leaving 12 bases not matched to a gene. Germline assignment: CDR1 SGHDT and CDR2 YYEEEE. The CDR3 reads CASSPGQGTSLEQYV. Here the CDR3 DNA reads TGTGCCAGCAGCCCAGGACAGGGAACCTCCCTCGAGCAGTACGTC.

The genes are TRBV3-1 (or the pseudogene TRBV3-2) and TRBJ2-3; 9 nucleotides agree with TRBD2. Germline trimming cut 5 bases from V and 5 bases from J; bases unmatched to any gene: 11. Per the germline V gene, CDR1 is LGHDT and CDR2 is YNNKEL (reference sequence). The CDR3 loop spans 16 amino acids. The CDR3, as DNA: TGTGCCAGCAGCGGCACTCTTAGCGGGGGAAGAGATACGCAGTATTTT. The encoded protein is CASSGTLSGGRDTQYF.

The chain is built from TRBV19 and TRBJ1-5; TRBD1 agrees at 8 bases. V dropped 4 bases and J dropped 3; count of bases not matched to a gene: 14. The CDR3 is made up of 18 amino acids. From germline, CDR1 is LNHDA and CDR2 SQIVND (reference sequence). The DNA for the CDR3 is TGTGCCAGTAGTACCCACCTCGCCGGGACAGGCTTCAATCAGCCCCAGCATTTT. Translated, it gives CASSTHLAGTGFNQPQHF.

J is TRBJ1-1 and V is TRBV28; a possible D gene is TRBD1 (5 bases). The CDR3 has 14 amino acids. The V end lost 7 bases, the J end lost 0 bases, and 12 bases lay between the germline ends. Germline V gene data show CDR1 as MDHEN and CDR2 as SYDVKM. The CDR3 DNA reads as TGTGCCAGCATAGGGGACTCCATGAACACTGAAGCTTTCTTT. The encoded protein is CASIGDSMNTEAFF.

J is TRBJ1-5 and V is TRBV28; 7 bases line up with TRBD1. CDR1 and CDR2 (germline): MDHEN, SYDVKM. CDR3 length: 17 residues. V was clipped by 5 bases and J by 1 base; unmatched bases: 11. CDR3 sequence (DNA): TGTGCCAGCAGTCGGACAGGTAAGAGGAGGAGCAATCAGCCCCAGCATTTT. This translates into CASSRTGKRRSNQPQHF. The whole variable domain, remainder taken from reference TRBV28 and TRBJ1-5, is DVKVTQSSRYLVKRTGEKVFLECVQDMDHENMFWYRQDPGLGLRLIYFSYDVKMKEKGDIPEGYSVSREKKERFSLILESASTNQTSMYLCASSRTGKRRSNQPQHFGDGTRLSIL.

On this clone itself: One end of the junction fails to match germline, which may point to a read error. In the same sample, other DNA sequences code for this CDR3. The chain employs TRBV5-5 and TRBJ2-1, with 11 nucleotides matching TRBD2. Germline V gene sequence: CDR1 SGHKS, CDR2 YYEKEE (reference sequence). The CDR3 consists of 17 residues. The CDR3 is CASSYRLAGNSYNEQFF. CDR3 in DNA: TGCGCCAGCAGCTACCGACTAGCGGGAAACTCCTACAATGAGCAGTTCTTC. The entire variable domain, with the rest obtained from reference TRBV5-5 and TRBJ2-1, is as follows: DAGVTQSPTHLIKTRGQQVTLRCSPISGHKSVSWYQQVLGQGPQFIFQYYEKEERGRGNFPDRFSARQFPNYSSELNVNALLLGDSALYLCASSYRLAGNSYNEQFFGPGTRLTVL.

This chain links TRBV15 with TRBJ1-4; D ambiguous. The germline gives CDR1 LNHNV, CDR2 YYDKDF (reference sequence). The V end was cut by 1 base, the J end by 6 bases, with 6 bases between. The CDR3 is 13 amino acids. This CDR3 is CATSRATDEKLFF. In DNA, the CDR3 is TGTGCCACCAGCAGAGCTACTGATGAAAAACTGTTTTTT.

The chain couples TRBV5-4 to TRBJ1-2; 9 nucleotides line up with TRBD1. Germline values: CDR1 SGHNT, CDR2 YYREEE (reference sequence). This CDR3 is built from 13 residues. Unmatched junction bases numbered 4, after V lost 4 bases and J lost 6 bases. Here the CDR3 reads CASSVTGGDGYTF. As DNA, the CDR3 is TGTGCCAGCAGCGTGACAGGGGGGGATGGCTACACCTTC.

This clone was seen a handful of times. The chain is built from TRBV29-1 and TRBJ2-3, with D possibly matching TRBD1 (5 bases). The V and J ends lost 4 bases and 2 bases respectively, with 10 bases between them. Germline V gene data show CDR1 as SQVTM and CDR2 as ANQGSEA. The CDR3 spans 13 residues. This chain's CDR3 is CSVGGGITDTQYF. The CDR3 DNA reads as TGCAGCGTTGGGGGCGGAATCACAGATACGCAGTATTTT.

CDR3 amino acids: CASSLMRRDEAFF. CDR3 DNA: TGTGCCAGCAGCTTAATGCGGAGAGATGAAGCTTTCTTT. The chain combines TRBV7-3 with TRBJ1-1; D is uncertain. Germline loops: CDR1 SGHTA, CDR2 FQGTGA. V lost 1 base to trimming and J lost 7 bases, with 10 bases between them. This CDR3 region has 13 residues.

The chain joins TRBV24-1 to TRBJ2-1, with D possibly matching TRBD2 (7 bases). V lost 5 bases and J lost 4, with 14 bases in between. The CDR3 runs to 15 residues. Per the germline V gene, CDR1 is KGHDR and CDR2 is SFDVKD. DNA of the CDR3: TGTGCCACCAGTGGGACAGCGGGACTGTACAATGAGCAGTTCTTC. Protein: CATSGTAGLYNEQFF.

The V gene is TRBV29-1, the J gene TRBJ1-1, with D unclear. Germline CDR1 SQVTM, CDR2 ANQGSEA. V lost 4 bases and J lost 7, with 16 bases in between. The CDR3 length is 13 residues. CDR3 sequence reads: CSVGGPEGGEAFF. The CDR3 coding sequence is TGCAGCGTTGGGGGTCCGGAGGGAGGTGAAGCTTTCTTT.

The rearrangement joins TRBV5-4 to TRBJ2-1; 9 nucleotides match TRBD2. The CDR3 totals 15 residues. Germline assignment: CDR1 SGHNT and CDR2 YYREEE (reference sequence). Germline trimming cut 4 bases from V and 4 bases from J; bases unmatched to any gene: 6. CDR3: CASSGSGGMYNEQFF. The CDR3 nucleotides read TGTGCCAGCAGCGGTAGCGGGGGAATGTACAATGAGCAGTTCTTC.

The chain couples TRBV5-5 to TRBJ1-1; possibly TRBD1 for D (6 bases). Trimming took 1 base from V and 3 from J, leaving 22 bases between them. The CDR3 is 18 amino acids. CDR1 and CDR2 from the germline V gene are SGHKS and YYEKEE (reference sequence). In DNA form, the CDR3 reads TGTGCCAGCAGCTTGTGGGCTGAGGGGGGGCCCGCGGACACTGAAGCTTTCTTT. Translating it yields CASSLWAEGGPADTEAFF.

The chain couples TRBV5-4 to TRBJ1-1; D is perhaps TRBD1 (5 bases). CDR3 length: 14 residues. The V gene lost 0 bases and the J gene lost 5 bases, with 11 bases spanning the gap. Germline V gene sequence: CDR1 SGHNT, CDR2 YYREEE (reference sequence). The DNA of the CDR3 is TGTGCCAGCAGCTTGGACACCGGGGGAACTGAAGCTTTCTTT. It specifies CASSLDTGGTEAFF.

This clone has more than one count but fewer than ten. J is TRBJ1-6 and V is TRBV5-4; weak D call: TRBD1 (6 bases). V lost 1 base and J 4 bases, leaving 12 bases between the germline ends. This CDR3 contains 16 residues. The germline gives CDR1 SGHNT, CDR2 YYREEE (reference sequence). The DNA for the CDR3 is TGTGCCAGCAGCTTGTCGGGGGGGACATATAATTCACCCCTCCACTTT. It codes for CASSLSGGTYNSPLHF.

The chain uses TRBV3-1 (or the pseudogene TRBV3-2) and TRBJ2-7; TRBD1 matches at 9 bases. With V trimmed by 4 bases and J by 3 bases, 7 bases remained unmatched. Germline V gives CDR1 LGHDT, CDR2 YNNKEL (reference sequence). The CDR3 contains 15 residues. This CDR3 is CASSLGQGVGYEQYV. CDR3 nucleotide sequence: TGTGCCAGCAGCCTGGGACAGGGAGTCGGCTACGAGCAGTACGTC.

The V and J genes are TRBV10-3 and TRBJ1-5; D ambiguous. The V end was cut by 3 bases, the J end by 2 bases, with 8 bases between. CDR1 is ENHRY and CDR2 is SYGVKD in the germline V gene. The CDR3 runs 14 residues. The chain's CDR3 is CAISEALGNQPQHF. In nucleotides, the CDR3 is TGTGCCATCAGTGAAGCTCTGGGCAATCAGCCCCAGCATTTT.

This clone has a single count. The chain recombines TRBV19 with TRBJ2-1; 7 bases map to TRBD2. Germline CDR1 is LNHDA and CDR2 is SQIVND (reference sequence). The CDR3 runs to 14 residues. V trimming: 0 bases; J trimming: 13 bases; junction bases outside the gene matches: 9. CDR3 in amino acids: CASSIESSGGTQFF. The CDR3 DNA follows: TGTGCCAGTAGTATAGAGTCATCGGGGGGTACTCAGTTCTTC.

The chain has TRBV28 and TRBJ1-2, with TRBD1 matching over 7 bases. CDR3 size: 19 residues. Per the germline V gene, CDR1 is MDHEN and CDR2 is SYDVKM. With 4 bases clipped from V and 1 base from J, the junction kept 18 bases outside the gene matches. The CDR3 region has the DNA TGTGCCAGCAGTTCTACTATTGACAGGGCATTCTCCATTAACTATGGCTACACCTTC. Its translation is CASSSTIDRAFSINYGYTF.

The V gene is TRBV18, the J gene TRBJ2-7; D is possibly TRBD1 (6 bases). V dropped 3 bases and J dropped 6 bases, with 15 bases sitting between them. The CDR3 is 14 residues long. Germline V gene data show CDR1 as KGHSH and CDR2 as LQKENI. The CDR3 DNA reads TGTGCCAGCTCACCCTACAGGGTGTCCCGCGAGCAGTACGTC. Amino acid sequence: CASSPYRVSREQYV.

CDR3: CASSLTSTDPYEQYF. The CDR3, as DNA: TGTGCCAGCAGCCTAACATCGACAGACCCCTACGAGCAGTACTTC. This chain joins TRBV7-9 and TRBJ2-7; TRBD1 is a possible D gene (5 bases). This CDR3 has 15 amino acids. CDR1 and CDR2 from the germline V gene are SEHNR and FQNEAQ (reference sequence). V dropped 5 bases and J dropped 2 bases, with 16 bases sitting between them.

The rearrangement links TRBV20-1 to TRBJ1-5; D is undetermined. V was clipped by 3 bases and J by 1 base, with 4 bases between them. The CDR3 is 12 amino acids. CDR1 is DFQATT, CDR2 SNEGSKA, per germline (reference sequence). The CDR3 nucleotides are TGCAGTGCTAGTCGGAGCAATCAGCCCCAGCATTTT. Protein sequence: CSASRSNQPQHF.

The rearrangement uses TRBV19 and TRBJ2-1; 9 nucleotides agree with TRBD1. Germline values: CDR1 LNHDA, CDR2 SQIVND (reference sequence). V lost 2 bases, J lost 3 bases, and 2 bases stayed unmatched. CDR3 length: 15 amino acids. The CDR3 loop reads CASSIMDRGYNEQFF. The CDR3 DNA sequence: TGTGCCAGTAGTATAATGGACAGGGGCTACAATGAGCAGTTCTTC. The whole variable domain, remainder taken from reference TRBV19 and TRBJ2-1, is DGGITQSPKYLFRKEGQNVTLSCEQNLNHDAMYWYRQDPGQGLRLIYYSQIVNDFQKGDIAEGYSVSREKKESFPLTVTSAQKNPTAFYLCASSIMDRGYNEQFFGPGTRLTVL.

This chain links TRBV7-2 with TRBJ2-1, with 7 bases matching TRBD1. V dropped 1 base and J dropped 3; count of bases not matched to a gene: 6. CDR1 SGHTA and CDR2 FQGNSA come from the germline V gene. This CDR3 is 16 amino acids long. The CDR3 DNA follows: TGTGCCAGCAGCTTAGTCTCGGGACAGCTCTACAATGAGCAGTTCTTC. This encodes CASSLVSGQLYNEQFF.